These 9 T cell receptor beta chains were sequenced from one sample in a study of shared clonotypes between healthy human individuals. Sequencing used immunoSEQ multiplex PCR; TCRdb keeps in-frame clones, though not all of them. The repertoire holds hundreds of thousands of clones, with about 82% as singletons. The specimen was PBMCs. The receptors come from a middle-aged woman in good health. Some clones in this sample may be carry-over from other donors' samples.

The chain has TRBV21-1 and TRBJ2-7. TRBV21-1 is annotated as a pseudogene. The CDR3 is 12 amino acids. In DNA, the CDR3 is TGTGCCAGCAGCCAACCCCCCTACGAGCAGTACTTC. This gives the protein CASSQPPYEQYF.

This chain uses TRBV15 with TRBJ1-2; 7 positions match TRBD1. From germline, CDR1 is LNHNV and CDR2 YYDKDF (reference sequence). This CDR3 has 13 amino acids. V shed 5 bases, J shed 8 bases, and the junction held 8 bases outside the gene matches. Written as DNA, the CDR3 is TGTGCCACCAGCGCTACAGGGGCGGGGGGCTACACCTTC. This gives the protein CATSATGAGGYTF.

The rearrangement uses TRBV19 and TRBJ1-2; D unclear. The V and J ends lost 6 bases and 1 base respectively, with 6 bases between them. The CDR3 runs 12 residues. Germline V gene lookup returns CDR1 LNHDA and CDR2 SQIVND (reference sequence). As DNA, the CDR3 is TGTGCCAGTAGGGACGATAACTATGGCTACACCTTC. It specifies CASRDDNYGYTF.

V and J are TRBV7-9 and TRBJ2-5; no clear D. Germline-derived CDR1 and CDR2 are SEHNR and FQNEAQ (reference sequence). Trimming removed 1 base from V and 5 bases from J, with 8 bases in between. This CDR3 comprises 13 residues. CDR3 amino acids: CASSLGAMETQYF. The CDR3 DNA is TGTGCCAGCAGCTTAGGAGCGATGGAGACCCAGTACTTC. The full variable domain, in which reference TRBV7-9 and TRBJ2-5 provide the parts outside the CDR3, is DTGVSQNPRHKITKRGQNVTFRCDPISEHNRLYWYRQTLGQGPEFLTYFQNEAQLEKSRLLSDRFSAERPKGSFSTLEIQRTEQGDSAMYLCASSLGAMETQYFGPGTRLLVL.

This chain uses TRBV5-4 with TRBJ2-7, with D unclear. The CDR3 consists of 13 residues. In germline, CDR1 is SGHNT, CDR2 YYREEE (reference sequence). Trimming cost V 2 bases and J 6 bases, with 12 bases left between them. The CDR3 DNA is TGTGCCAGCAGCTTTGAGACCATCGGCGAGCAGTACTTC. Its protein product is CASSFETIGEQYF.

CDR3 bases: TGTGCCAGTAGTACCCCACAGTGGGCAAATCAGCCCCAGCATTTT. It is translated as CASSTPQWANQPQHF. J is TRBJ1-5 and V is TRBV19; D gene ambiguous. Trimming shortened V by 4 bases and J by 4 bases, and 14 bases separated the two germline ends. In germline, CDR1 is LNHDA, CDR2 SQIVND (reference sequence). The CDR3 spans 15 residues. Using reference TRBV19 and TRBJ1-5 for the parts outside the CDR3, the full variable domain is DGGITQSPKYLFRKEGQNVTLSCEQNLNHDAMYWYRQDPGQGLRLIYYSQIVNDFQKGDIAEGYSVSREKKESFPLTVTSAQKNPTAFYLCASSTPQWANQPQHFGDGTRLSIL.

V gene TRBV4-2 combines with J gene TRBJ2-6, with 10 bases aligning to TRBD2. Germline CDR1 is LGHNA and CDR2 is YNFKEQ. Germline trimming cut 2 bases from V and 0 bases from J; bases unmatched to any gene: 4. The length of the CDR3 is 18 residues. The CDR3 sequence: CASSQILAGTSGANVLTF. The CDR3 coding sequence is TGTGCCAGCAGCCAAATACTAGCGGGGACCTCTGGGGCCAACGTCCTGACTTTC.

In its sample, this clone was seen a few times. The chain links TRBV28 to TRBJ2-6; TRBD2 is a possible D gene (7 bases). The V end lost 6 bases, the J end lost 1 base, and 13 bases lay between the germline ends. The length of the CDR3 is 16 residues. Germline V lookup: CDR1 MDHEN, CDR2 SYDVKM. CDR3 loop: CASRGRGISGANVLTF. The CDR3 region has the DNA TGTGCCAGCAGAGGGAGGGGGATTTCTGGGGCCAACGTCCTGACTTTC.

The rearrangement links TRBV11-2 to TRBJ2-2, with no clear D. This CDR3 region has 14 residues. Germline CDR1 reads SGHAT; CDR2 reads FQNNGV. The V end was cut by 7 bases, the J end by 2 bases, with 11 bases between. The CDR3 DNA is TGTGCCAGCACACGCGGACCTAACACCGGGGAGCTGTTTTTT. As protein: CASTRGPNTGELFF.